These T cell receptor beta chains were read from a single sample in a study of siplizumab effects on memory and regulatory T cells. Sequencing was performed with immunoSEQ multiplex PCR; in TCRdb, only in-frame clones are kept and a portion is missing. The table lists approximately 120,000 clones, roughly 94% of them singletons, with roughly 0.75% in the top ten. The sequencing input was Tregs sorted from blood. These receptors were collected from a human donor in good health. Both conserved end residues are part of each CDR3. A D gene is named only where the DNA matches it firmly. The size of a clone is reported for some rows only, either as once, few or many, or as a class for expanded clones.

d_call	v_call	clone_size	j_call	cdr3_aa	cdr3_nt
.	TRBV10-2	.	TRBJ1-1	CASSERLGTEAFF	TGCGCCAGCAGTGAGAGACTGGGAACTGAAGCTTTCTTT
.	TRBV7-9	.	TRBJ1-4	CASSSLNEKLFF	TGTGCCAGCAGCTCCCTTAATGAAAAACTGTTTTTT
TRBD1	TRBV5-1	.	TRBJ1-5	CASSLAGQTGGQPQHF	TGCGCCAGCAGCTTGGCGGGACAGACGGGAGGGCAGCCCCAGCATTTT
TRBD2	TRBV20-1	few	TRBJ2-3	CSARLAGGKYF	TGCAGTGCTAGACTAGCGGGAGGGAAGTATTTT
TRBD1	TRBV4-2	.	TRBJ1-1	CASSQVEGALLNTEAFF	TGTGCCAGCAGCCAAGTGGAGGGGGCGTTACTAAACACTGAAGCTTTCTTT
.	TRBV6-5	.	TRBJ1-6	CASSYTRGDSPLHF	TGTGCCAGCAGTTACACCAGGGGTGATTCACCCCTCCACTTT
.	TRBV29-1	few	TRBJ1-1	CSVSTGYTEAFF	TGCAGCGTATCAACAGGGTACACTGAAGCTTTCTTT
TRBD1	TRBV6-1	.	TRBJ1-4	CASSARTGGSEKLFF	TGTGCCAGCAGTGCTAGGACAGGGGGATCCGAAAAACTGTTTTTT
.	TRBV10-1	.	TRBJ1-1	CASRGTLNTEAFF	TGCGCCAGCAGAGGGACGTTGAACACTGAAGCTTTCTTT
.	TRBV27	once	TRBJ2-4	CASSLNQGLAKNIQYF	TGTGCCAGCAGTTTAAATCAGGGTCTAGCCAAAAACATTCAGTACTTC
.	TRBV7-2	.	TRBJ1-5	CASSLLRGGQPQHF	TGTGCCAGCAGCTTACTGAGGGGTGGTCAGCCCCAGCATTTT
.	TRBV14	once	TRBJ2-5	CASSQDGRQQETQYF	TGTGCCAGCAGCCAAGATGGACGACAACAAGAGACCCAGTACTTC
.	TRBV19	.	TRBJ2-7	CASSDLGESYEQYF	TGTGCCAGTAGTGATCTCGGGGAATCCTACGAGCAGTACTTC
TRBD2	TRBV5-1	once	TRBJ2-3	CASSLLARGTDTQYF	TGCGCCAGCAGCTTACTAGCGCGGGGAACAGATACGCAGTATTTT
.	TRBV15	few	TRBJ2-4	CATSRELTGSAKNIQYF	TGTGCCACCAGCAGGGAGCTTACAGGGTCCGCCAAAAACATTCAGTACTTC
.	TRBV7-2	.	TRBJ2-6	CASSPRSTAFSGANVLTF	TGTGCCAGCAGCCCGAGATCGACGGCATTCTCTGGGGCCAACGTCCTGACTTTC
.	TRBV11-3	.	TRBJ2-1	CASSLHSTSSNEQFF	TGTGCCAGCAGCTTACATAGTACTAGCAGCAATGAGCAGTTCTTC
.	TRBV18	.	TRBJ2-7	CASSPGVRTVLPYEQYF	TGTGCCAGCTCACCGGGGGTTAGGACAGTCCTACCCTACGAGCAGTACTTC
TRBD2	TRBV7-9	.	TRBJ2-1	CASSQRTSGIDEQFF	TGTGCCAGCAGCCAGAGGACTAGCGGGATCGATGAGCAGTTCTTC
.	TRBV5-6	.	TRBJ1-5	CASSRRARVRGPQHF	TGTGCCAGCAGCCGTCGTGCCCGAGTTAGGGGGCCCCAGCATTTT
TRBD2	TRBV6-1	.	TRBJ2-3	CASNLAATQYF	TGTGCCAGCAATCTAGCGGCTACGCAGTATTTT
.	TRBV11-3	.	TRBJ2-1	CASSLVLNPAVRGEQFF	TGTGCCAGCAGCTTAGTCCTTAACCCGGCCGTACGGGGTGAGCAGTTCTTC
.	TRBV11-2	.	TRBJ2-1	CASRSQEYNEQFF	TGTGCCAGCAGAAGTCAGGAATACAATGAGCAGTTCTTC
.	TRBV5-5	.	TRBJ1-1	CASSLAVNHRGAFF	TGTGCCAGCAGCTTGGCGGTGAACCACCGAGGGGCTTTCTTT
.	TRBV9	.	TRBJ1-1	CASSVDRNTEAFF	TGTGCCAGCAGCGTAGACAGGAACACTGAAGCTTTCTTT
.	TRBV6-4	.	TRBJ1-6	CASSGNYNSPLHF	TGTGCCAGCAGCGGTAACTATAATTCACCCCTCCACTTT
.	TRBV5-8	.	TRBJ2-3	CASSRGQSTDTQYF	TGTGCCAGCAGCCGTGGACAGAGCACAGATACGCAGTATTTT
.	TRBV7-8	.	TRBJ1-5	CASSSPAAGLSQPQHF	TGTGCCAGCAGCTCCCCCGCGGCAGGGTTGAGCCAGCCCCAGCATTTT
.	TRBV28	.	TRBJ1-5	CASSPLSSNQPQHF	TGTGCCAGCAGTCCCTTAAGTAGCAATCAGCCCCAGCATTTT
.	TRBV19	.	TRBJ2-1	CASSIVTGFHKDEQFF	TGTGCCAGTAGTATAGTCACAGGGTTCCATAAGGATGAGCAGTTCTTC
.	TRBV5-5	.	TRBJ2-1	CASSSGVALFDEQFF	TGTGCCAGCAGTTCCGGGGTAGCCCTCTTCGATGAGCAGTTCTTC
TRBD1	TRBV11-2	.	TRBJ2-7	CASSLQGDEQYF	TGTGCCAGCAGCTTACAGGGGGACGAGCAGTACTTC
.	TRBV13	.	TRBJ2-6	CASSSQGSGANVLTF	TGTGCCAGCAGCTCCCAGGGTTCTGGGGCCAACGTCCTGACTTTC
TRBD1	TRBV5-6	.	TRBJ2-7	CASSFLNRGPYEQYF	TGTGCCAGCAGCTTCCTGAACAGGGGCCCCTACGAGCAGTACTTC
TRBD2	TRBV5-1	.	TRBJ2-5	CASTPGGSRETQYF	TGCGCCAGCACCCCGGGCGGGAGCCGTGAGACCCAGTACTTC
.	TRBV5-1	few	TRBJ2-1	CASSLGLDEQFF	TGCGCCAGCAGCTTGGGTCTGGATGAGCAGTTCTTC